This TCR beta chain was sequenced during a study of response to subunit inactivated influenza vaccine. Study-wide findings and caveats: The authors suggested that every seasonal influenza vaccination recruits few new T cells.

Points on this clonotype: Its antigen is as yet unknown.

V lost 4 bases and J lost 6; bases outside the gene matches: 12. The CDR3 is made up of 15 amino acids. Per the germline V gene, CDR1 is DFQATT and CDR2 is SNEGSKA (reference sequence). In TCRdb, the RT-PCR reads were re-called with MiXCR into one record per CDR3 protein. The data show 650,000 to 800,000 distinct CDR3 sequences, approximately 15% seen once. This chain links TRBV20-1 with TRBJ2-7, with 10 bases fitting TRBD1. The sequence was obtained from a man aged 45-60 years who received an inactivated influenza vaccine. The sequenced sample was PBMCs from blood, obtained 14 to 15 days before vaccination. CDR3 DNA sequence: TGCAGTGCTACTACCAGGGACAGGGGTCGAGGCGAGCAGTACTTC. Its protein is CSATTRDRGRGEQYF.